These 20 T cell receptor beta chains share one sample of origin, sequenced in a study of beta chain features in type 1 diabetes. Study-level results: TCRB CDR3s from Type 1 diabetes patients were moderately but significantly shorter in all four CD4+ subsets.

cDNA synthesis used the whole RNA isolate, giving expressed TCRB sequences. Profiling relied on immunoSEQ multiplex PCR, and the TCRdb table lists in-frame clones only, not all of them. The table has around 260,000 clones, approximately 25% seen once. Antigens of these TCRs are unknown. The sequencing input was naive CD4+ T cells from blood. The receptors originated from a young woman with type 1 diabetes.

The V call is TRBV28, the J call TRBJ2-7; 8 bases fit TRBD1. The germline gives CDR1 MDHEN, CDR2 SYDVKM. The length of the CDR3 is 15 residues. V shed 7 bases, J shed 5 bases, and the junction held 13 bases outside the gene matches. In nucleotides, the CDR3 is TGTGCCAGCACCCTTATCCAGGGGGCTCTGGACGAGCAGTACTTC. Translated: CASTLIQGALDEQYF.

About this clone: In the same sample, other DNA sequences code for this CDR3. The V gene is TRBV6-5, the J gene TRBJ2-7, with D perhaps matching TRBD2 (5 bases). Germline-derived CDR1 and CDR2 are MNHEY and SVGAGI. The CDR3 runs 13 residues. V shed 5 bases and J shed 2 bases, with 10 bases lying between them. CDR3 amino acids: CASSRTGTYEQYF. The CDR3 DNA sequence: TGTGCCAGCAGTCGGACTGGGACCTACGAGCAGTACTTC.

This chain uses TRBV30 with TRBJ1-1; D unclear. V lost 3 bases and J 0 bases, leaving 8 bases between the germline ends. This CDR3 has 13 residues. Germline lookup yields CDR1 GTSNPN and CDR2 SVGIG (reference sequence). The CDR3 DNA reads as TGTGCCTGGAGCCCAAACATGAACACTGAAGCTTTCTTT. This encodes CAWSPNMNTEAFF. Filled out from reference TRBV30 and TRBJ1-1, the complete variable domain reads SQTIHQWPATLVQPVGSPLSLECTVEGTSNPNLYWYRQAAGRGLQLLFYSVGIGQISSEVPQNLSASRPQDRQFILSSKKLLLSDSGFYLCAWSPNMNTEAFFGQGTRLTVV.

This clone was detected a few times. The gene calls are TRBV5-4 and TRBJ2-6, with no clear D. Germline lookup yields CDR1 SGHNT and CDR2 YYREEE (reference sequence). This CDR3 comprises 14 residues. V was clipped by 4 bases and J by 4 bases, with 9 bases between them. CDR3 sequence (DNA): TGTGCCAGCAGCCCTAGGTGGGGGGCCAACGTCCTGACTTTC. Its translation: CASSPRWGANVLTF.

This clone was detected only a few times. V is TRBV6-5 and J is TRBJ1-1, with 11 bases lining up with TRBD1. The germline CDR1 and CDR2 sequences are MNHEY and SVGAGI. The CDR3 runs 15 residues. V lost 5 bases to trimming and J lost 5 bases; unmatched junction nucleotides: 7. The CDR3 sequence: CASSPGDRGVTEAFF. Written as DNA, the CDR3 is TGTGCCAGCAGTCCGGGGGACAGGGGGGTTACTGAAGCTTTCTTT.

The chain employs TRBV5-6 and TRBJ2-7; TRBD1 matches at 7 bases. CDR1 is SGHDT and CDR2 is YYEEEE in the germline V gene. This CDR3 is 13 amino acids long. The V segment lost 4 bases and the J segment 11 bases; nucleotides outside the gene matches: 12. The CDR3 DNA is TGTGCCAGCAGCCACGGGACAGAGCCACAAGAGTACTTC. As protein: CASSHGTEPQEYF.

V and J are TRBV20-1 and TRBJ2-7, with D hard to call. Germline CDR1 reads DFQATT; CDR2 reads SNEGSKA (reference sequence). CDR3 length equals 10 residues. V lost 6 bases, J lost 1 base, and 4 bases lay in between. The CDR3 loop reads CSATSYEQYF. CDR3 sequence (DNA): TGCAGTGCCACTTCCTACGAGCAGTACTTC.

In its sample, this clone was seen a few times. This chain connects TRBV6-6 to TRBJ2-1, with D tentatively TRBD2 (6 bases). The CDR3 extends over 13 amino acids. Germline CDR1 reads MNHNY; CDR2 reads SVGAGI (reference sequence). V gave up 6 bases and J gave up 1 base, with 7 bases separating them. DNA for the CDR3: TGTGCCAGCAGACTAGCATCCTACAATGAGCAGTTCTTC. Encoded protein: CASRLASYNEQFF.

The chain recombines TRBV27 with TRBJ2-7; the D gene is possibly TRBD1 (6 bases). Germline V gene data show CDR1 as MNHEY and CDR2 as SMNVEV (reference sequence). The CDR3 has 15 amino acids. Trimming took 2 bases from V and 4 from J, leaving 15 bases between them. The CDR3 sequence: CASSLIQGGSYEQYF. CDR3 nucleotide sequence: TGTGCCAGCAGTTTAATACAGGGTGGTTCGTACGAGCAGTACTTC.

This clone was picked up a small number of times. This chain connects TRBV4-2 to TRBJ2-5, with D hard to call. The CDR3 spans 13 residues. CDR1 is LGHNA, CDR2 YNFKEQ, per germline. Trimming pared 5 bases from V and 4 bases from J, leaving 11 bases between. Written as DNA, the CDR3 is TGTGCCAGCAGCTTCGAGCAGGTAGAGACCCAGTACTTC. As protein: CASSFEQVETQYF.

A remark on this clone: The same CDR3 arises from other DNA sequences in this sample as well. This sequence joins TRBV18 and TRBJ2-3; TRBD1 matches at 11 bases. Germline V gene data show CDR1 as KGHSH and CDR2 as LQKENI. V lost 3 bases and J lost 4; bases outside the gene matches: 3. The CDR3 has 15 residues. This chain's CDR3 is CASSPGQGGPDTQYF. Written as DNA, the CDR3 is TGTGCCAGCTCACCGGGACAGGGGGGTCCAGATACGCAGTATTTT.

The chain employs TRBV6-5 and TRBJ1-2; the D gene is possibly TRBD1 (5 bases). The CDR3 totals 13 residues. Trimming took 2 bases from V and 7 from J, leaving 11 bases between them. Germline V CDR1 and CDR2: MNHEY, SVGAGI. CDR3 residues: CASSYGGDGGYTF. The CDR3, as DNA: TGTGCCAGCAGTTACGGGGGGGACGGTGGCTACACCTTC.

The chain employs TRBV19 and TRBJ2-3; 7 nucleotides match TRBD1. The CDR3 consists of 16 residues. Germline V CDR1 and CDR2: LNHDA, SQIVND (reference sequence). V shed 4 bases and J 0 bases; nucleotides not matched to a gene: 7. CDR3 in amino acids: CASSRTGTESTDTQYF. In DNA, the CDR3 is TGTGCCAGTAGTAGGACCGGGACAGAGAGCACAGATACGCAGTATTTT.

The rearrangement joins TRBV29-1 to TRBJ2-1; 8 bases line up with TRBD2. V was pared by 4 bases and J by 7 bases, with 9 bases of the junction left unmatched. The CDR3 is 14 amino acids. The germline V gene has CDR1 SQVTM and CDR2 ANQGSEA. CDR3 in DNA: TGCAGCGTTGTAGTGGGCGGGAGGTGGAATGAGCAGTTCTTC. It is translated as CSVVVGGRWNEQFF.

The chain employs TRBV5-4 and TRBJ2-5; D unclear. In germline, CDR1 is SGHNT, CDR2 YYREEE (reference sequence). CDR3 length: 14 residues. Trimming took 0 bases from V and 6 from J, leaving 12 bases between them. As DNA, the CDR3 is TGTGCCAGCAGCTTGGTGCCTACTACGAAGACCCAGTACTTC. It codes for CASSLVPTTKTQYF.

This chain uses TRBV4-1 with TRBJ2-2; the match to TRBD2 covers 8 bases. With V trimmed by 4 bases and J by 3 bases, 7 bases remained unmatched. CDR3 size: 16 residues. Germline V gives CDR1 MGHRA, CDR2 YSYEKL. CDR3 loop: CASSPGTRPDTGELFF. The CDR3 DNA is TGCGCCAGCAGCCCCGGGACTAGACCAGACACCGGGGAGCTGTTTTTT.

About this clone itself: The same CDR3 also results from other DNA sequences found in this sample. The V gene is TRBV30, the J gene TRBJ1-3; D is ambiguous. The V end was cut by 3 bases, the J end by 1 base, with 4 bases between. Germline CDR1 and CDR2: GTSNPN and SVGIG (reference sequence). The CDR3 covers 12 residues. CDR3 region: CAWRSSGNTIYF. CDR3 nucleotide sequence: TGTGCCTGGAGGAGTTCTGGAAACACCATATATTTT.

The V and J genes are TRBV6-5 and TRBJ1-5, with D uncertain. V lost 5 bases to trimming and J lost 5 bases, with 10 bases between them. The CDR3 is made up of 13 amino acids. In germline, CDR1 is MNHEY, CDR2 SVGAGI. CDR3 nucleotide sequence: TGTGCCAGCAGTAAACGTCAGTATCAGCCCCAGCATTTT. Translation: CASSKRQYQPQHF.

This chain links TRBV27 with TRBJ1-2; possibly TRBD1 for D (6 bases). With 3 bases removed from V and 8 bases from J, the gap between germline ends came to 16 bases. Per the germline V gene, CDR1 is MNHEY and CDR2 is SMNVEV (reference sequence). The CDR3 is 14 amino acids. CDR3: CASSLHRAGSGYTF. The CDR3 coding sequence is TGTGCCAGCAGTTTGCACAGGGCTGGTTCAGGCTACACCTTC.

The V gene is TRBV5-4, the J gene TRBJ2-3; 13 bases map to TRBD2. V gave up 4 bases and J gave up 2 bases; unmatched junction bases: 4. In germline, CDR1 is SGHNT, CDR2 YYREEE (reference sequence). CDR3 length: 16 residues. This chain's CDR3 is CASSMGLAGPTDTQYF. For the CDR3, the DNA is TGTGCCAGCAGCATGGGACTAGCGGGGCCCACAGATACGCAGTATTTT.